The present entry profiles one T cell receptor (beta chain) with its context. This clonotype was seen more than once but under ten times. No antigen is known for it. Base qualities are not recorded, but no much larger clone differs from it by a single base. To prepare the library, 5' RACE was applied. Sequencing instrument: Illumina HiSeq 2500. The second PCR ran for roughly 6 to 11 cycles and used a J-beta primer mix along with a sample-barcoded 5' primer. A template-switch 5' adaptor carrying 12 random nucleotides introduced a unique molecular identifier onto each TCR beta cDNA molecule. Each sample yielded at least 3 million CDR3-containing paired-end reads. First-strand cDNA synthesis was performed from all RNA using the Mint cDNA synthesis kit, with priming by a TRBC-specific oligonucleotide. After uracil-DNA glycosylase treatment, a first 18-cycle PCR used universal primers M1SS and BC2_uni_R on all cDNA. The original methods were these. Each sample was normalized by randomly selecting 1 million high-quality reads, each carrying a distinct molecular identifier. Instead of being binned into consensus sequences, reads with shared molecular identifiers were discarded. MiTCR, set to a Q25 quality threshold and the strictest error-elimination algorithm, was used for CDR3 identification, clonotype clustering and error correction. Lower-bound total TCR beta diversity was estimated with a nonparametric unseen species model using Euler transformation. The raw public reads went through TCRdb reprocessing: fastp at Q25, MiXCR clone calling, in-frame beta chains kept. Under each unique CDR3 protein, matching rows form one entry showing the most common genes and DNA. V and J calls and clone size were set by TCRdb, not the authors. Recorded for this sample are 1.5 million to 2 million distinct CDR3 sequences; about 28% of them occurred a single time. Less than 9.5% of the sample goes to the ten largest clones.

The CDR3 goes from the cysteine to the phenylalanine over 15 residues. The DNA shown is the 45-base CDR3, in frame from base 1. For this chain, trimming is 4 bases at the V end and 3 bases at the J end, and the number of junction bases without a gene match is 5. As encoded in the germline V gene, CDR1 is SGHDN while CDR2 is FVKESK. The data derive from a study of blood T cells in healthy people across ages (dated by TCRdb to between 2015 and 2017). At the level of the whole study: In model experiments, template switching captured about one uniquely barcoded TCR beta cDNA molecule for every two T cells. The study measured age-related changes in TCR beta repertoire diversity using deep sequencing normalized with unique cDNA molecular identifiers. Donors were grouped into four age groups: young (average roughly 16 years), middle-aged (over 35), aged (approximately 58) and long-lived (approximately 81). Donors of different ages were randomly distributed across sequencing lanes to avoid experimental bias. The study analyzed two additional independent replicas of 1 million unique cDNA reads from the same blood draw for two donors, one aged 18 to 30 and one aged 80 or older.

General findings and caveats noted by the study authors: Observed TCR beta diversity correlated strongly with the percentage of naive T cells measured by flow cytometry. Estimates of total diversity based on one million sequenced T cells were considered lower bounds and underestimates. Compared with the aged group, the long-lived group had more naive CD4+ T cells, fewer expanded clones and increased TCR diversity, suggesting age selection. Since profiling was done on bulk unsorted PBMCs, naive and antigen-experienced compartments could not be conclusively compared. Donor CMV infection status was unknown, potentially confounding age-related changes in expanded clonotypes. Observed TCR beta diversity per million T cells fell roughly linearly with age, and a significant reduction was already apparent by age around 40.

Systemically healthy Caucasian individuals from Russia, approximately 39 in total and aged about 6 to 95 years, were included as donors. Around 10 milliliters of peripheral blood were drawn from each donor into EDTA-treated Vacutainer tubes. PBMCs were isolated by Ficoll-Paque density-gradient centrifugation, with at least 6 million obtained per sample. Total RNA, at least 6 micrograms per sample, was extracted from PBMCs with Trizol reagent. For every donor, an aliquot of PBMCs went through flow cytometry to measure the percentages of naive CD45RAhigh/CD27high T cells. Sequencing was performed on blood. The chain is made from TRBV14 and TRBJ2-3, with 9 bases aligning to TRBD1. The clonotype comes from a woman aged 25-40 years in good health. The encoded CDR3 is CASSPWDRETDTQYF. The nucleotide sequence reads TGTGCCAGCAGCCCTTGGGACAGGGAAACAGATACGCAGTATTTT.